Listed here are 15 T cell receptor beta chains from one sample, sequenced in a study of cytomegalovirus exposure and HLA in healthy donors. Amplification used 60 Vbeta primers and 13 Jbeta primers. Sequencing was performed with immunoSEQ multiplex PCR; in TCRdb, only in-frame clones are kept and a portion is missing. The sample includes 150,000 to 200,000 clones, roughly 77% of them seen just once. The sample taken for sequencing was PBMCs. These receptors all stem from a woman aged 40 to 50 in good health and CMV-seropositive.

The gene calls are TRBV4-1 and TRBJ1-2; a weak D match, TRBD1 (5 bases). Germline V gene lookup returns CDR1 MGHRA and CDR2 YSYEKL. With 0 bases removed from V and 4 bases from J, the gap between germline ends came to 15 bases. CDR3 length: 16 amino acids. This chain's CDR3 is CASSQDETGLLYGYTF. The CDR3 region has the DNA TGCGCCAGCAGCCAAGATGAAACAGGCCTTCTCTATGGCTACACCTTC.

Notes on this clone: Other nucleotide sequences from this sample produce the same CDR3. The V call is TRBV27, the J call TRBJ1-1; D is perhaps TRBD1 (5 bases). The ends were cut back, 3 bases at V and 1 base at J, with 12 bases in the middle. CDR1 MNHEY and CDR2 SMNVEV come from the germline V gene (reference sequence). The CDR3 is 15 amino acids. CDR3 sequence reads: CASSLSVGANTEAFF. The CDR3 DNA is TGTGCCAGCAGTTTGTCAGTAGGGGCGAACACTGAAGCTTTCTTT.

This clone showed up just a few times. V and J are TRBV5-1 and TRBJ2-7; D is undetermined. The V gene lost 0 bases and the J gene lost 0 bases, with 19 bases spanning the gap. The germline V gene encodes CDR1 SGHRS and CDR2 YFSETQ. This CDR3 has 18 residues. The CDR3 loop reads CASSLEAYFSGSSYEQYF. CDR3 DNA: TGCGCCAGCAGCTTGGAGGCGTACTTCTCAGGCAGCTCCTACGAGCAGTACTTC.

The chain carries TRBV18 and TRBJ1-5; D gene unclear. Germline CDR1 and CDR2: KGHSH and LQKENI. V lost 2 bases and J 2 bases, leaving 10 bases between the germline ends. The CDR3 totals 15 residues. The CDR3 here is CASSPSGSGNQPQHF. The DNA for the CDR3 is TGTGCCAGCTCACCATCAGGATCTGGCAATCAGCCCCAGCATTTT.

V is TRBV12-5 and J is TRBJ2-1; 12 bases are shared with TRBD1. Germline CDR1 reads LGHNT; CDR2 reads FRNRAP. The V segment lost 6 bases and the J segment 0 bases; nucleotides outside the gene matches: 3. The CDR3 covers 16 residues. CDR3 in amino acids: CASGSGQGASYNEQFF. CDR3 coding DNA: TGTGCTAGTGGCTCGGGACAGGGGGCCTCCTACAATGAGCAGTTCTTC.

This rearrangement joins TRBV15 to TRBJ2-3, with D tentatively TRBD1 (7 bases). The CDR3 length is 15 residues. The germline V gene encodes CDR1 LNHNV and CDR2 YYDKDF (reference sequence). Trimming stripped 1 base from V and 4 bases from J, with 12 bases between. The CDR3, as DNA: TGTGCCACCAGCAGAGTAGACAGGGAGGCAGATACGCAGTATTTT. Amino acids: CATSRVDREADTQYF.

The chain uses TRBV11-1 and TRBJ1-1; TRBD1 matches at 9 bases. Looked up from germline, CDR1 is SGHAT and CDR2 is FQDESV (reference sequence). This CDR3 spans 14 amino acids. V was clipped by 4 bases and J by 5 bases; unmatched bases: 5. CDR3 in DNA: TGTGCCAGCAGCTCGGACAGGGGAAAAACTGAAGCTTTCTTT. Translation: CASSSDRGKTEAFF.

V and J are TRBV15 and TRBJ1-4, with D possibly TRBD1 on 6 matching bases. CDR1 and CDR2 from the germline V gene are LNHNV and YYDKDF (reference sequence). The germline V and J ends were trimmed by 8 bases and 3 bases, with 16 bases remaining between them. The CDR3 runs 15 residues. CDR3 loop: CATGASNRANEKLFF. The DNA of the CDR3 is TGTGCCACCGGAGCGTCGAACAGGGCTAATGAAAAACTGTTTTTT.

The genes are TRBV7-2 and TRBJ2-1, with a weak D call TRBD2 (5 bases). The CDR3 runs 13 residues. Trimming took 2 bases from V and 8 from J, leaving 10 bases between them. CDR1 and CDR2 from the germline V gene are SGHTA and FQGNSA. The CDR3 coding sequence is TGTGCCAGCAGCTTAATGAGGGCGGATGAGCAGTTCTTC. Residues: CASSLMRADEQFF.

This chain joins TRBV5-4 and TRBJ1-4; no clear D gene. This CDR3 region has 15 residues. V gave up 1 base and J gave up 2 bases, with 9 bases separating them. Germline CDR1 reads SGHNT; CDR2 reads YYREEE (reference sequence). The CDR3 DNA follows: TGTGCCAGCAGCTTGATGGGCTCGACTAATGAAAAACTGTTTTTT. Translated: CASSLMGSTNEKLFF.

A few counts support this clone. V gene TRBV19 combines with J gene TRBJ2-7; 9 positions match TRBD2. V was pared by 7 bases and J by 5 bases, with 12 bases of the junction left unmatched. Germline CDR1 is LNHDA and CDR2 is SQIVND (reference sequence). The CDR3 consists of 15 residues. CDR3 region: CASTPTSGLSHEQYF. The CDR3 nucleotides read TGTGCCAGTACCCCAACTAGCGGGCTAAGCCACGAGCAGTACTTC. The full variable domain, rest sourced from reference TRBV19 and TRBJ2-7, is DGGITQSPKYLFRKEGQNVTLSCEQNLNHDAMYWYRQDPGQGLRLIYYSQIVNDFQKGDIAEGYSVSREKKESFPLTVTSAQKNPTAFYLCASTPTSGLSHEQYFGPGTRLTVT.

The chain links TRBV18 to TRBJ2-3; D is unresolved. Per the germline V gene, CDR1 is KGHSH and CDR2 is LQKENI. V lost 6 bases, J lost 3 bases, and 13 bases lay in between. The CDR3 consists of 14 residues. The CDR3 protein is CASSLGYGTDTQYF. As DNA, the CDR3 is TGTGCCAGCTCCCTCGGGTACGGGACAGATACGCAGTATTTT.

The rearrangement uses TRBV28 and TRBJ1-2; possible D gene TRBD1, 5 bases. CDR1 is MDHEN, CDR2 SYDVKM, per germline. This CDR3 spans 12 amino acids. The V and J ends lost 7 bases and 3 bases respectively, with 9 bases between them. The CDR3 is CASMGGHYGYTF. CDR3 in DNA: TGTGCCAGCATGGGGGGACACTATGGCTACACCTTC.

The V and J genes are TRBV11-2 and TRBJ1-5; 8 positions agree with TRBD1. The trim removed 4 bases at V and 2 bases at J, leaving 7 bases unmatched. The CDR3 has 16 residues. Germline V gives CDR1 SGHAT, CDR2 FQNNGV. CDR3 nucleotide sequence: TGTGCCAGCAGCTCTCCGGACAGGGAAGGCAATCAGCCCCAGCATTTT. This codes for CASSSPDREGNQPQHF.

The chain has TRBV29-1 and TRBJ2-3, with TRBD2 identical over 10 bases. Germline CDR1 SQVTM, CDR2 ANQGSEA. J gave up 5 bases and V 7 bases, and 12 bases lay outside the gene matches. CDR3 length equals 15 residues. The CDR3 sequence is CSAIKRGGELDTQYF. DNA for the CDR3: TGCAGCGCCATCAAGCGGGGGGGGGAGCTAGATACGCAGTATTTT.